These 18 T cell receptor beta chains were all obtained from the same sample, sequenced in a study of cytomegalovirus exposure and HLA in healthy donors (dated by TCRdb to about 2017). The library was prepared using the immunoSEQ multiplex PCR assay. For the multiplex PCR, a mixture combining 60 forward primers for TCR Vbeta segments and 13 reverse primers for TCR Jbeta segments was used. Here the immuneACCESS table is served through TCRdb, limited to in-frame sequences with V and J called. Missing clones are a known gap in these copies; in checked studies unresolved V genes cover under half, and the rest lacks a known reason. The sample records 150,000 to 200,000 clones, about four fifths of which are singletons. Roughly 1.5% of the sample is taken by the ten largest. The sequenced sample consisted of PBMCs. Every receptor here comes from a woman between 50 and 59 years old in good health and CMV-seronegative.

The J gene is TRBJ1-6, the V gene TRBV19; D gene ambiguous. The germline V gene encodes CDR1 LNHDA and CDR2 SQIVND (reference sequence). V lost 4 bases and J lost 7, with 8 bases in between. The CDR3 has 13 residues. The CDR3 sequence: CASSNGVNSPLHF. The DNA for the CDR3 is TGTGCCAGTAGTAACGGGGTGAATTCACCCCTCCACTTT.

This clone has a handful of counts. This chain links TRBV11-1 with TRBJ2-7; 7 positions agree with TRBD1. CDR3 size: 13 residues. Trimming at V came to 5 bases and at J to 3 bases, leaving 4 bases not matched to a gene. Per the germline V gene, CDR1 is SGHAT and CDR2 is FQDESV (reference sequence). Written as DNA, the CDR3 is TGTGCCAGCAGCAGGGGACAGTTCTACGAGCAGTACTTC. It codes for CASSRGQFYEQYF.

This clone was counted only a few times. This chain uses TRBV4-1 with TRBJ1-3; unclear D gene. Germline CDR1 MGHRA, CDR2 YSYEKL. Deletions cut 1 base from V and 8 bases from J, with 9 bases between. CDR3 size: 13 residues. CDR3 amino acids: CASSQGSGDTIYF. CDR3 in DNA: TGCGCCAGCAGCCAAGGGTCCGGGGACACCATATATTTT.

The chain couples TRBV13 to TRBJ2-5, with 14 bases identical to TRBD2. Looked up from germline, CDR1 is PRHDT and CDR2 is FYEKMQ (reference sequence). V shed 5 bases and J 6 bases; nucleotides not matched to a gene: 5. This CDR3 is built from 15 residues. CDR3 loop: CASSLTSGGGKTQYF. The CDR3 DNA reads as TGTGCCAGCAGCCTGACTAGCGGGGGGGGAAAGACCCAGTACTTC. Combining the CDR3 with reference TRBV13 and TRBJ2-5 gives the whole variable domain AAGVIQSPRHLIKEKRETATLKCYPIPRHDTVYWYQQGPGQDPQFLISFYEKMQSDKGSIPDRFSAQQFSDYHSELNMSSLELGDSALYFCASSLTSGGGKTQYFGPGTRLLVL.

The CDR3 DNA reads TGTGCCAGCAGCTTAGCGGGCAGGGGGCCCTCGGAAGCTTTCTTT. This encodes CASSLAGRGPSEAFF. The chain links TRBV7-2 to TRBJ1-1; 8 bases map to TRBD1. The CDR3 covers 15 residues. Germline loops: CDR1 SGHTA, CDR2 FQGNSA. J gave up 8 bases and V 0 bases, and 8 bases lay outside the gene matches.

The chain uses TRBV10-3 and TRBJ2-6, with a possible D match to TRBD2 (6 bases). The CDR3 consists of 15 residues. Per the germline V gene, CDR1 is ENHRY and CDR2 is SYGVKD. The V gene lost 2 bases and the J gene lost 8 bases, with 13 bases spanning the gap. CDR3 protein: CAISESLGLPNVLTF. DNA of the CDR3: TGTGCCATCAGTGAGAGCTTGGGACTCCCCAACGTCCTGACTTTC.

The V and J genes are TRBV9 and TRBJ1-4; the match to TRBD1 covers 7 bases. V was clipped by 0 bases and J by 8 bases; unmatched bases: 4. Germline V gives CDR1 SGDLS, CDR2 YYNGEE. This CDR3 region has 14 residues. CDR3: CASSVGTGGEKLFF. The CDR3 DNA is TGTGCCAGCAGCGTAGGGACAGGAGGAGAAAAACTGTTTTTT.

V usage is TRBV2 and J usage is TRBJ1-2; D not resolved. Trimming shortened V by 5 bases and J by 3 bases, and 13 bases separated the two germline ends. The germline gives CDR1 SNHLY, CDR2 FYNNEI. CDR3 length: 14 amino acids. CDR3 bases: TGTGCCAGCAGTCCCGGACTCACCTACTATGGCTACACCTTC. Translated, it gives CASSPGLTYYGYTF.

The rearrangement uses TRBV27 and TRBJ1-2; the D is unclear. The CDR3 is 15 residues long. Trimming cost V 7 bases and J 8 bases, with 23 bases left between them. Per the germline V gene, CDR1 is MNHEY and CDR2 is SMNVEV (reference sequence). The CDR3 DNA reads TGTGCCAGCACCTCCCGGGGAACGGAGGCTTCGGGCTACACCTTC. Its translation: CASTSRGTEASGYTF.

The chain couples TRBV19 to TRBJ1-4; 12 bases fit TRBD1. This CDR3 is 16 amino acids long. Germline assignment: CDR1 LNHDA and CDR2 SQIVND (reference sequence). Unmatched junction bases numbered 6, after V lost 6 bases and J lost 4 bases. CDR3 residues: CASSRDRGLVNEKLFF. CDR3 coding DNA: TGTGCCAGTAGCAGGGACAGGGGGCTTGTTAATGAAAAACTGTTTTTT.

The rearrangement joins TRBV6-5 to TRBJ1-6, with 9 nucleotides matching TRBD1. Germline V CDR1 and CDR2: MNHEY, SVGAGI. The J segment lost 9 bases and the V segment lost 7 bases, leaving 7 bases of the junction unmatched. The CDR3 consists of 14 residues. The CDR3 sequence is CASKRDRVSSPLHF. DNA for the CDR3: TGTGCCAGCAAAAGGGACAGGGTATCTTCACCCCTCCACTTT.

Of note for this clone: The sample carries other DNA sequences with the same CDR3. The V gene is TRBV6-5, the J gene TRBJ2-2, with TRBD2 identical over 8 bases. This CDR3 comprises 15 residues. CDR1 and CDR2 (germline): MNHEY, SVGAGI. Trimming at V came to 5 bases and at J to 5 bases, leaving 7 bases not matched to a gene. CDR3 sequence reads: CASSPRGGRTGELFF. CDR3 in DNA: TGTGCCAGCAGTCCACGGGGGGGCCGGACCGGGGAGCTGTTTTTT.

The rearrangement joins TRBV9 to TRBJ2-5; tentatively, D is TRBD1 (6 bases). V shed 0 bases and J shed 1 base, with 13 bases lying between them. This CDR3 spans 16 amino acids. From germline, CDR1 is SGDLS and CDR2 YYNGEE. CDR3: CASSVGGRGGQETQYF. DNA for the CDR3: TGTGCCAGCAGCGTAGGCGGCAGGGGTGGCCAAGAGACCCAGTACTTC.

This rearrangement joins TRBV19 to TRBJ2-3; 11 bases line up with TRBD2. The CDR3 is 19 residues long. J lost 3 bases, V lost 3 bases, and 14 bases had no gene match. Germline CDR1 is LNHDA and CDR2 is SQIVND (reference sequence). Written as DNA, the CDR3 is TGTGCCAGTAGTATTGTATTCCCCACTAGCGGGAGTGGAACAGATACGCAGTATTTT. Its translation: CASSIVFPTSGSGTDTQYF.

The chain recombines TRBV5-4 with TRBJ1-3; unclear D gene. Trimming stripped 4 bases from V and 0 bases from J, with 14 bases between. CDR1 is SGHNT and CDR2 is YYREEE in the germline V gene (reference sequence). This CDR3 has 16 residues. CDR3 DNA sequence: TGTGCCAGCAGCATTTCTGCGGGTTCCTCTGGAAACACCATATATTTT. It translates to CASSISAGSSGNTIYF.

The chain is built from TRBV9 and TRBJ1-2; no definite D call. Germline CDR1 and CDR2: SGDLS and YYNGEE. Trimming removed 4 bases from V and 8 bases from J, with 18 bases in between. The CDR3 has 14 residues. CDR3 region: CASSPAGLVGGYTF. The CDR3 region has the DNA TGTGCCAGCAGCCCTGCGGGTCTAGTTGGGGGCTACACCTTC.

This sequence joins TRBV10-3 and TRBJ2-3, with 8 nucleotides matching TRBD2. V was clipped by 2 bases and J by 5 bases; unmatched bases: 9. CDR1 is ENHRY and CDR2 is SYGVKD in the germline V gene. The CDR3 is 16 amino acids. The CDR3 here is CAISEMTGGPRDTQYF. The CDR3 region has the DNA TGTGCCATCAGTGAGATGACGGGGGGGCCAAGAGATACGCAGTATTTT.

The chain's CDR3 is CASSPGTSGVSYEQYF. As DNA, the CDR3 is TGTGCCAGCAGTCCTGGGACTAGCGGAGTCTCCTACGAGCAGTACTTC. The chain carries TRBV27 and TRBJ2-7; 11 bases match TRBD2. This CDR3 spans 16 amino acids. The V gene end was trimmed by 5 bases and the J gene end by 0 bases; junction bases not matched to a gene: 6. The germline CDR1 and CDR2 sequences are MNHEY and SMNVEV (reference sequence).